Listed below are T cell receptor beta chains from one sample, sequenced in a study of T cells in localized non-small cell lung cancer. Sequencing used immunoSEQ multiplex PCR; TCRdb keeps in-frame clones, though not all of them. The sample includes 15,000 to 20,000 clones, 89% of them seen just once. Source: peripheral blood, taken before any cancer treatment. The receptors here all came from a man between 35 and 75 years old with stage I lung adenocarcinoma. Each CDR3 is given without its conserved first and last residue. Fields, in order: V gene, J gene, CDR3 protein.

TRBV5-5,TRBJ2-7,ASQRGQPVYEQY
TRBV4-1,TRBJ1-3,ASSQAPEWGGNTIY
TRBV6-5,TRBJ2-7,ASSVQGSSKY
TRBV12-5,TRBJ1-4,ASGLSSGQGSPRREKLF
TRBV7-2,TRBJ1-5,ASGGGSGNQPQH
TRBV18,TRBJ2-3,ASSYQSTSGGDGTQY
TRBV29-1,TRBJ2-1,SVGGSGSYNEQF
TRBV14,TRBJ2-7,ASSATGAFSYEQY
TRBV5-6,TRBJ1-2,ASSLGWDRGSRGYT
TRBV29-1,TRBJ2-5,SVEDPRGTETQY
TRBV6-1,TRBJ1-5,ASSSPDRVPPQH
TRBV19,TRBJ1-5,ASSVDRGQRDQPQH
TRBV18,TRBJ1-2,ASSPEAENYGYT
TRBV28,TRBJ2-6,AGAGQVPSGANVLT
TRBV7-9,TRBJ2-7,ASSSAGTYEQY
TRBV9,TRBJ2-3,ASSVTGAQRDTQY
TRBV18,TRBJ1-1,ASSSRTGNTEAF
TRBV28,TRBJ2-7,ASSPDTFNVYEQY
TRBV7-2,TRBJ1-5,ASSRQLNQPQH
TRBV6-6,TRBJ1-1,ASSYSKTGHEAF
TRBV5-5,TRBJ2-7,ASSFTGAYEQY
TRBV5-8,TRBJ2-2,ASSLGSSNTGELF
TRBV11-2,TRBJ1-2,ASSLASGGGYT
TRBV7-9,TRBJ1-2,ASSFSRDRGLGYGYT
TRBV5-1,TRBJ1-3,ASRPGLTQGNTIY
TRBV6-4,TRBJ2-3,ASSPQAGGTDTQY
TRBV27,TRBJ1-5,ASSFRDTNQPQH
TRBV29-1,TRBJ2-7,SVKGFLGSEQY
TRBV25-1,TRBJ2-3,ASSARESDTQY
TRBV7-8,TRBJ2-1,ASSLGDRAKNEQF
TRBV10-3,TRBJ2-2,AIRAGTSGYRSNTGELF
TRBV2,TRBJ2-5,ASSGAGTGQGETQY
TRBV2,TRBJ1-1,ASSYSSGAAF
TRBV6-5,TRBJ2-2,ASRWVTGELF
TRBV7-2,TRBJ2-7,ASSLEGFPFEQY